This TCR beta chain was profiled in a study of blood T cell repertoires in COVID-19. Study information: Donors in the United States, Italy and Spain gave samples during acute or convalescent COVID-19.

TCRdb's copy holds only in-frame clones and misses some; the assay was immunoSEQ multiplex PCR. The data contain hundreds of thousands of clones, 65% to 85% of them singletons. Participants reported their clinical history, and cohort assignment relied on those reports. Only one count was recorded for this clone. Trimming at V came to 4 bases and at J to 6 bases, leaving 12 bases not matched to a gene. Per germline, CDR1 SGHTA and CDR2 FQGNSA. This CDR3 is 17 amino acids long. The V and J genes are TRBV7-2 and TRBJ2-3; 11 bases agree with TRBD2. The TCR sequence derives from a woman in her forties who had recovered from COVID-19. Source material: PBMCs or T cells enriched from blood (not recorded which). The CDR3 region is CASSSRTSGLLVDTQYF. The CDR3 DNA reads TGTGCCAGCAGCTCTAGGACTAGCGGGCTTTTAGTGGATACGCAGTATTTT.